A selection of T cell receptor beta chains follows, all from one sample in a study of T cell changes during pregnancy in multiple sclerosis. Profiled with immunoSEQ multiplex PCR; TCRdb holds only in-frame clones, not every one. The sample consists of nearly 70,000 clones, 92% of them appearing once. Specimen: peripheral blood, collected in the second trimester of pregnancy. The receptors stem from a female donor in good health, enrolled as a control in a pregnancy study. CDR3s leave out the opening cysteine and the closing phenylalanine or tryptophan.

>TRBV25-1
ASSGRTYRSSYEQY
>TRBV11-2
ASSLGTTSGYQETQY
>TRBV10-3
AISETPLNTEAF
>TRBV30
AWSHRTSGSYNEQF
>TRBV10-3
AISVGAGGTGETQY
>TRBV14
ASSLQGGYSYNEQF
>TRBV19
ASSSRTGGHQPQH
>TRBV6-5
ASGDREGSPLH
>TRBV28
ASTPGGQGGSGEAF
>TRBV2
ASSLDRDEKLF
>TRBV5-1
ASSLSRRGADTEAF
>TRBV27
ASSKLAVHPTDTQY
>TRBV5-6
ASSSAPGQGNYGYT
>TRBV7-2
ASSFSPGQNRHEQY
>TRBV28
ASSLGGQGATEAF
>TRBV29-1
SVILGGVLDTQY
>TRBV30
AWSVGGGRTEAF
>TRBV4-2
ASTLLAEDNEQF
>TRBV28
ASRKPGQLPGYEQF
>TRBV27
ASSPQGQGYGGYT
>TRBV5-6
ASSFSRGARLNEKLF
>TRBV28
ASIQGGQETQY
>TRBV28
ASRQGLASAYEQY
>TRBV5-4
ASSPLGEGMLDTQY
>TRBV11-2
ASSFVTLREAF
>TRBV28
ASSLETGIRDTQY
>TRBV27
ASSPIQTGDTQY
>TRBV4-2
ASSQAERQETQY
>TRBV9
ASSSHLGGPGNTIY
>TRBV7-8
ASSPGLAGVPKYNEQF
>TRBV7-9
ASTPGPSGPPLGQY
>TRBV20-1
SAPGLGGYT
>TRBV5-4
ASSRLAGNIYEQY
>TRBV2
ASTLGGRDQGNPY
>TRBV5-4
ASSLVAGHQETQY
>TRBV19
ASSVQNNQPQH
>TRBV10-3
ATSLGYPSGNQPQH
>TRBV19
ASSQGGSGNTIY
>TRBV13
ASSLGLNGQGRNQPQH
>TRBV5-1
ASSSGGGPYNSPLH
>TRBV7-9
ASSPGLATEAAEQY
>TRBV7-2
ASSLDSDTQY